Listed here are 24 T cell receptor beta chains from one sample, sequenced in a study of T cell repertoires in cytomegalovirus infection. TCRdb fed the reads into MiXCR, producing one record per CDR3 protein. The repertoire has a few hundred thousand distinct CDR3 sequences, approximately 15% of them found once; the top ten carry less than 60%. Sequencing was performed on CD8+ T cells from PBMCs. The receptors originated from a human donor in good health (CMV status not recorded). Some clones in this sample may be carry-over from other donors' samples.

This clonotype was detected ten times or more. The chain's CDR3 is CASSLVASGGATETQYF. The CDR3 nucleotides are TGTGCCAGCAGTTTGGTTGCTAGCGGGGGGGCGACGGAGACCCAGTACTTC. The chain couples TRBV27 to TRBJ2-5; 12 nucleotides agree with TRBD2. Trimming cost V 3 bases and J 5 bases; bases outside gene matches: 10. CDR3 size: 17 residues. Germline assignment: CDR1 MNHEY and CDR2 SMNVEV (reference sequence).

There are many counts of this clonotype. The CDR3 DNA reads TGTGCCAGCAGCTTAGAGGCTACAGGGTCGACCAATCAGCCCCAGCATTTT. It specifies CASSLEATGSTNQPQHF. The chain recombines TRBV7-6 with TRBJ1-5, with a tentative D call TRBD1 (6 bases). The CDR3 totals 17 residues. The V and J ends lost 1 base and 3 bases respectively, with 16 bases between them. Germline V gene lookup returns CDR1 SGHVS and CDR2 FNYEAQ.

This chain joins TRBV5-1 and TRBJ1-2; TRBD1 might be the D (6 bases). V lost 4 bases and J 6 bases, leaving 19 bases between the germline ends. The CDR3 contains 15 residues. Germline loops: CDR1 SGHRS, CDR2 YFSETQ. The chain's CDR3 is CASSQWTASLDGYTF. The CDR3 DNA reads as TGCGCCAGCAGCCAATGGACAGCCTCTTTGGATGGCTACACCTTC.

This clonotype has just a few counts. One junction end does not reproduce the germline sequence, and a read error may be involved. This sequence joins TRBV7-7 and TRBJ2-7, with TRBD1 as a possible D gene (6 bases). CDR1 and CDR2 (germline): SSHAT, FNYEAQ (reference sequence). CDR3 length: 13 residues. This CDR3 is CASSLVKGEEQYF. CDR3 DNA: TGTGCTAGCAGCTTAGTGAAGGGGGAGGAGCAGTACTTC.

This clonotype was picked up many times. The chain combines TRBV6-2 or TRBV6-3 with TRBJ2-1; tentatively, D is TRBD1 or TRBD2 (5 bases each). The V and J ends lost 5 bases and 5 bases respectively, with 16 bases between them. The CDR3 loop spans 15 amino acids. Germline V CDR1 and CDR2: MNHEY, SVGEGT. CDR3 protein: CASSEGTSFHNEQFF. The CDR3 nucleotides read TGTGCCAGCAGTGAAGGGACGTCTTTTCACAATGAGCAGTTCTTC.

V gene TRBV7-9 combines with J gene TRBJ2-5, with TRBD1 matching 7 bases. Germline V gives CDR1 SEHNR, CDR2 FQNEAQ (reference sequence). The CDR3 contains 14 residues. J was trimmed by 3 bases and V by 4 bases; bases with no gene match: 5. DNA for the CDR3: TGTGCCAGCAGCTCCAACACAGGGGAAGAGACCCAGTACTTC. This sequence encodes CASSSNTGEETQYF.

The V call is TRBV9, the J call TRBJ2-6, with no clear D. CDR1 is SGDLS and CDR2 is YYNGEE in the germline V gene. This CDR3 has 18 residues. The V and J ends lost 0 bases and 0 bases respectively, with 13 bases between them. The CDR3 DNA reads as TGTGCCAGCAGCGTAGACAGAGGCAGGTTCTCTGGGGCCAACGTCCTGACTTTC. Amino acid sequence: CASSVDRGRFSGANVLTF.

There are a few counts of this clonotype. The V and J genes are TRBV15 and TRBJ2-7; TRBD1 might be the D (7 bases). The germline V and J ends were trimmed by 1 base and 6 bases, with 19 bases remaining between them. Germline CDR1 is LNHNV and CDR2 is YYDKDF (reference sequence). The CDR3 length is 16 residues. The chain's CDR3 is CATSRGTQGGAAEQYF. Written as DNA, the CDR3 is TGTGCCACCAGCAGAGGGACGCAGGGGGGCGCGGCCGAGCAGTACTTC.

This clonotype was seen ten or more times. The CDR3 protein is CASSLGLVPSGNTIYF. CDR3 DNA sequence: TGTGCCAGCAGCTTAGGGCTGGTCCCCTCTGGAAACACCATATATTTT. V usage is TRBV7-2 and J usage is TRBJ1-3; D unclear. This CDR3 comprises 16 residues. V shed 1 base and J shed 0 bases, with 10 bases lying between them. CDR1 and CDR2 (germline): SGHTA, FQGNSA.

This clonotype was observed at least ten times. The genes are TRBV28 and TRBJ1-6, with a possible D match to TRBD1 (5 bases). CDR3 length equals 15 residues. The germline V gene encodes CDR1 MDHEN and CDR2 SYDVKM. V was shortened by 3 bases and J by 2 bases, with 8 bases between the two germline ends. The CDR3 region is CASSFDSPYNSPLHF. The CDR3 nucleotides read TGTGCCAGCAGTTTTGACAGTCCCTATAATTCACCCCTCCACTTT.

J is TRBJ2-5 and V is TRBV4-1; TRBD1 matches 10 bases. The CDR3 sequence is 16 residues long. V lost 1 base and J lost 1; bases outside the gene matches: 3. Germline CDR1 and CDR2: MGHRA and YSYEKL. The CDR3 coding sequence is TGCGCCAGCAGCCAAGGGACAGGGGGTTCCCAAGAGACCCAGTACTTC. It translates to CASSQGTGGSQETQYF.

This clonotype was detected only a few times. The chain is built from TRBV3-1 and TRBJ2-1; D tentatively reads TRBD1 or TRBD2 (5 bases each). The CDR3 has 15 residues. The germline V gene encodes CDR1 LGHDT and CDR2 YNNKEL (reference sequence). Trimming cost V 7 bases and J 1 base, with 14 bases left between them. This CDR3 reads CASTLRGESYNEQFF. The CDR3 DNA follows: TGTGCCAGCACCCTTCGAGGGGAGTCCTACAATGAGCAGTTCTTC.

The chain carries TRBV19 and TRBJ2-2, with unresolved D. CDR3 length equals 16 residues. Germline CDR1 reads LNHDA; CDR2 reads SQIVND (reference sequence). V dropped 5 bases and J dropped 0 bases, with 13 bases sitting between them. In DNA, the CDR3 is TGTGCCAGTAGTCCCGGAGTCGGAGCGAACACCGGGGAGCTGTTTTTT. As protein: CASSPGVGANTGELFF.

This chain uses TRBV14 with TRBJ2-7, with D hard to call. The germline V gene encodes CDR1 SGHDN and CDR2 FVKESK. Trimming took 1 base from V and 1 from J, leaving 14 bases between them. The CDR3 is 16 residues long. CDR3 coding DNA: TGTGCCAGCAGCCAAGTTGGGTTGCAGGCATCCTACGAGCAGTACTTC. It specifies CASSQVGLQASYEQYF.

This clonotype was counted a few times. The chain combines TRBV11-2 with TRBJ2-7; the match to TRBD2 covers 14 bases. Trimming cost V 4 bases and J 0 bases; bases outside gene matches: 5. Germline lookup yields CDR1 SGHAT and CDR2 FQNNGV. The CDR3 consists of 17 residues. The CDR3 region is CASSWTSGGFNSYEQYF. DNA of the CDR3: TGTGCCAGCAGCTGGACTAGCGGGGGGTTCAACTCCTACGAGCAGTACTTC.

V and J are TRBV20-1 and TRBJ2-7, with 10 bases fitting TRBD1. The CDR3 consists of 16 residues. The J segment lost 7 bases and the V segment lost 0 bases, leaving 12 bases of the junction unmatched. CDR1 is DFQATT and CDR2 is SNEGSKA in the germline V gene (reference sequence). CDR3 DNA: TGCAGTGCTAGAGATCTGAGGGACAGGGGCTCAACGGAGCAGTACTTC. Translation gives CSARDLRDRGSTEQYF.

The sample holds many counts of this clonotype. The chain joins TRBV7-6 to TRBJ1-2, with 8 nucleotides matching TRBD1. The CDR3 covers 15 residues. Germline V CDR1 and CDR2: SGHVS, FNYEAQ. V trimming: 4 bases; J trimming: 7 bases; junction bases outside the gene matches: 11. CDR3 in DNA: TGTGCCAGCAGCTCACGCCGGACAGGGCGGAGTGGCTACACCTTC. It is translated as CASSSRRTGRSGYTF.

Worth noting for this clonotype: This clone may be a read error of a much larger clone one base away. The chain carries TRBV7-9 and TRBJ1-1, with a possible D match to TRBD1 (5 bases). The CDR3 length is 14 residues. V was pared by 5 bases and J by 5 bases, with 15 bases between. CDR1 is SEHNR and CDR2 is FQNEAQ in the germline V gene (reference sequence). The CDR3 here is CASSPWGERTEAFF. CDR3 bases: TGTGCCAGCAGCCCGTGGGGGGAAAGGACTGAAGCTTTCTTT.

This clonotype was seen a handful of times. V usage is TRBV28 and J usage is TRBJ1-5, with a possible D match to TRBD1 (5 bases). Trimming pared 3 bases from V and 8 bases from J, leaving 11 bases between. The CDR3 is 13 amino acids. CDR1 and CDR2 from the germline V gene are MDHEN and SYDVKM. As DNA, the CDR3 is TGTGCCAGCAGTTTTTCAGGGTTGGAGCCCCAGCATTTT. Translation: CASSFSGLEPQHF.

This clonotype was counted ten times or more. V is TRBV7-2 and J is TRBJ2-3; 15 bases are shared with TRBD2. This CDR3 is built from 15 residues. With V trimmed by 5 bases and J by 5 bases, 2 bases remained unmatched. Germline-derived CDR1 and CDR2 are SGHTA and FQGNSA. Written as DNA, the CDR3 is TGTGCCAGCAGCCGGACTAGCGGGGGGGGAGATACGCAGTATTTT. Encoded protein: CASSRTSGGGDTQYF.

The chain recombines TRBV9 with TRBJ1-2; maybe TRBD1 (6 bases). Trimming cost V 0 bases and J 3 bases, with 9 bases left between them. The CDR3 totals 14 residues. Germline V CDR1 and CDR2: SGDLS, YYNGEE. The CDR3 DNA follows: TGTGCCAGCAGCGTAGTGACAGGAGACTATGGCTACACCTTC. This translates into CASSVVTGDYGYTF.

The chain has TRBV19 and TRBJ2-1; 9 nucleotides agree with TRBD2. The J segment lost 2 bases and the V segment lost 5 bases, leaving 16 bases of the junction unmatched. Germline CDR1 is LNHDA and CDR2 is SQIVND (reference sequence). CDR3 length equals 19 residues. As DNA, the CDR3 is TGTGCCAGTAGTTCCCGAGGGGAGCGGGGGGTGCTAACCTACAATGAGCAGTTCTTC. Protein: CASSSRGERGVLTYNEQFF.

This clonotype turned up a few times. The chain joins TRBV6-1 to TRBJ1-1; no definite D call. The CDR3 is made up of 12 amino acids. V lost 8 bases to trimming and J lost 5 bases, with 12 bases between them. Looked up from germline, CDR1 is MNHNS and CDR2 is SASEGT. The CDR3 protein is CASFRLSTEAFF. CDR3 coding DNA: TGTGCCAGCTTTAGGTTGAGTACTGAAGCTTTCTTT.

This clonotype was observed at least ten times. The chain couples TRBV12-3 or TRBV12-4 to TRBJ1-1; possible D gene TRBD1, 6 bases. Trimming cost V 7 bases and J 1 base, with 22 bases left between them. This CDR3 spans 17 amino acids. As DNA, the CDR3 is TGTGCCAGCACCTCACCCGGGTTGGGGGCACGGAACACTGAAGCTTTCTTT. Its protein is CASTSPGLGARNTEAFF.